This T cell receptor beta chain was obtained from a study of human T cells and chemical hapten exposure (dated by TCRdb to the early 2020s). Study-level background: For sensitization, 2% DPC in acetone was applied to a 2 cm by 2 cm area of upper inner arm skin. Throughout the approximately 25-week study period, patients were also given weekly therapeutic DPC doses on the scalp. Patch tests used Finn chambers with 0.01% DPC on the upper back, scored after 6 days by International Contact Dermatitis Research Group standards. The patient cohort, mostly female, included alopecia areata with under or over 50% scalp involvement, alopecia totalis and alopecia universalis. The libraries were sequenced as a pool, and the TCR yield per sample differed mostly because of small variations in library volumes within the pool. The study tracked peripheral blood TCR repertoire changes in vivo during primary and secondary sensitization to the hapten diphenylcyclopropenone (DPC) in alopecia patients. Blood samples were taken from patients before sensitization (week 0) and at 2, 6 and about 24 weeks after DPC sensitization. Blood for TCR sequencing was provided by twenty-nine alopecia patients at one to four time points (pre-sensitization, 2, 6 and 24 weeks). Overall study outcomes, separate from this receptor: The number of PT1 expanded TCRs positively correlated with patch test score, significant at thresholds 8, 16 and 32 but not 4. Expanded TCRs formed significantly more large CDR3 similarity clusters than pre-sensitization or healthy control sets, consistent with antigen-driven responses. DPC sensitization did not change how many TCRs were above 1 in 1000 frequency, and no evidence was found of alterations in global repertoire structure. All patients had alopecia, a presumed autoimmune disease, so their immune response might differ from that of healthy individuals. Repeated subsampling changed both the strength of the expansion versus patch-test correlation and the threshold at which the correlation became significant.

The intended sense of this specimen's time point label: patch test 2, 6 weeks after DPC sensitization. The sample's treatment or condition label, in plain terms: therapeutic diphenylcyclopropenone sensitization with weekly scalp DPC. At every patch-test visit, the blood draw took place before the patch test was put on. Patients were considered eligible if aged 18 to 70, diagnosed with alopecia and deemed suitable for DPC therapy, and patients were excluded if pregnant. Unfractionated whole blood was collected in Tempus Blood RNA tubes, and total RNA was extracted from that blood. The library was generated by RACE. The reads were generated on a NextSeq 500. During library preparation, unique molecular identifiers were attached to individual cDNA molecules so that TCRs could be counted in a quantitative, reproducible way. For every blood RNA sample, sequencing covered both the TCR alpha and TCR beta chains. From the authors' description of their analysis: A median of about 87,000 TCRs per sample was observed, with a range of 23,224 to 690,600. V, J and CDR3 annotation of the TCR reads was performed with the Decombinator software suite. Every sample was subsampled to the same number of TCRs (28,000) for the PS versus PT1 abundance plots. TCRs were defined as expanded if absent before sensitization and observed at least eight times at the 2-week time point. TCRdb reprocessing: public reads trimmed at Q25 with fastp, clones called with MiXCR, in-frame beta chains kept. CDR3 protein sequences are deduplicated, and each keeps its most common genes and DNA. These V and J calls derive from TCRdb rather than the authors' analysis. This sample gives roughly 52,000 distinct CDR3 sequences in total; just under 10% of them show up just once. 1.5% to 2% of the sample is taken by the ten largest.

This clonotype was recorded a few times. Its antigen is currently not known. It has no much larger one-base neighbor in the sample; base qualities were not kept. V is pared back by 6 bases and J by 1 base, with 12 bases lying between the germline termini. The CDR3 runs 14 residues from the cysteine to the phenylalanine. Only the CDR3 region is kept as DNA, spanning 42 bases read in frame from base 1. This TCR came from a woman aged 50 to 60 with alopecia areata. Some clones in this sample may be carry-over from other donors' samples. Sample: whole blood, taken in connection with sensitization to the hapten diphenylcyclopropenone (DPC). The chain couples TRBV12-3 or TRBV12-4 to TRBJ2-5; TRBD2 is a possible D gene, resting on 5 matching bases. The sequenced DNA: TGTGCCAGCAGCGGATGGACTTCCCAAGAGACCCAGTACTTC. Its protein product is CASSGWTSQETQYF.